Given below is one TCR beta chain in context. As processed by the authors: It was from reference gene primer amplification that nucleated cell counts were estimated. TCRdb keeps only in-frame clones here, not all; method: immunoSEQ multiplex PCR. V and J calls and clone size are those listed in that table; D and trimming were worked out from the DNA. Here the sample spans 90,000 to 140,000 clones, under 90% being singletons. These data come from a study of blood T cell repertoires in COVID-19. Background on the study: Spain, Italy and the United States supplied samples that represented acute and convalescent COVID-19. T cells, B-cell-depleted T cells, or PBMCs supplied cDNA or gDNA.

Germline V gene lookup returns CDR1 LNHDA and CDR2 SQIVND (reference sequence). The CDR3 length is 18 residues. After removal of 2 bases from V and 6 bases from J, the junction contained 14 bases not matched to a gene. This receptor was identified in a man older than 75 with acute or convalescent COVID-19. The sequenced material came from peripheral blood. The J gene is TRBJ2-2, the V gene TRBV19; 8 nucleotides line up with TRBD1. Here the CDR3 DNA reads TGTGCCAGTAGTATATCCGGGACAGGAACCTCATGGGCCGGGGAGCTGTTTTTT. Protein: CASSISGTGTSWAGELFF.